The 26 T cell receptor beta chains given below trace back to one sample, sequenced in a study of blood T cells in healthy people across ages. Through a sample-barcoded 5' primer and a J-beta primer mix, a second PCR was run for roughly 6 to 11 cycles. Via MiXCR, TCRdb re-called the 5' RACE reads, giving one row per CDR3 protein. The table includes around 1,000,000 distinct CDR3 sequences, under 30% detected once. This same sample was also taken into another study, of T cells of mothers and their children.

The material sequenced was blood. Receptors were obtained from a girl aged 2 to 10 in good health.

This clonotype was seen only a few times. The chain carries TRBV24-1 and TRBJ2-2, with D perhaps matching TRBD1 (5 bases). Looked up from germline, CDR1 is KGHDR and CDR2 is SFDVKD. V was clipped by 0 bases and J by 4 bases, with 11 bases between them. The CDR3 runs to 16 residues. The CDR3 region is CATSDLGATGTGELFF. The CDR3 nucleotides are TGTGCCACCAGTGATTTGGGGGCTACGGGCACCGGGGAGCTGTTTTTT.

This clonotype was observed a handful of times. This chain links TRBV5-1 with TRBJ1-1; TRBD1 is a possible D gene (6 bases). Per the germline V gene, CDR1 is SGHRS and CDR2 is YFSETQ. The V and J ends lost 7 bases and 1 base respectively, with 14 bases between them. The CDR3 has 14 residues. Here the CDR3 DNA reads TGCGCCAGCGGAACAGGGCCCAGGAACACTGAAGCTTTCTTT. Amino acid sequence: CASGTGPRNTEAFF.

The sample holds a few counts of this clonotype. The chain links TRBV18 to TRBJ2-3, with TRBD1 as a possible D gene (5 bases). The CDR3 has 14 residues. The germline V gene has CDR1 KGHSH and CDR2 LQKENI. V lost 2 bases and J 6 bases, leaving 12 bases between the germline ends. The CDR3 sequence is CASSPSQGSDTQYF. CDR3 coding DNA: TGTGCCAGCTCACCATCCCAGGGAAGTGATACGCAGTATTTT.

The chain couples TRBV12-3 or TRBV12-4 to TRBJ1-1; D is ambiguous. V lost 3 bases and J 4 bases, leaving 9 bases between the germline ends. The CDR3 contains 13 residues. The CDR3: CASSFSGTTEAFF. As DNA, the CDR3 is TGTGCCAGCAGTTTTAGCGGAACCACTGAAGCTTTCTTT.

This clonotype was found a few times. The CDR3, as DNA: TGTGCCACCATGACGGGGGGCCTTTACAATGAGCAGTTCTTC. Translation: CATMTGGLYNEQFF. The rearrangement joins TRBV12-3 or TRBV12-4 to TRBJ2-1, with D perhaps matching TRBD2 (7 bases). The CDR3 contains 14 residues. V lost 10 bases and J lost 4, with 17 bases in between.

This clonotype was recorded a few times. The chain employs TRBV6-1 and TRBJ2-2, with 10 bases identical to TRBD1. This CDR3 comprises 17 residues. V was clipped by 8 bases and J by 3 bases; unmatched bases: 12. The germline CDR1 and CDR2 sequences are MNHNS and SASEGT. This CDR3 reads CASHFNPGQGYTGELFF. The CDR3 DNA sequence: TGTGCCAGCCATTTTAACCCGGGACAGGGGTACACCGGGGAGCTGTTTTTT.

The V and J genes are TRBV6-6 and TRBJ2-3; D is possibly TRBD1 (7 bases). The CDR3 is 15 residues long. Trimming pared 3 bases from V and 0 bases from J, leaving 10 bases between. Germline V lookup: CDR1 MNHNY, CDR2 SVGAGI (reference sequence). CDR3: CASSYGGGSTDTQYF. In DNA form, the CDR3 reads TGTGCCAGCAGTTATGGAGGGGGCAGCACAGATACGCAGTATTTT.

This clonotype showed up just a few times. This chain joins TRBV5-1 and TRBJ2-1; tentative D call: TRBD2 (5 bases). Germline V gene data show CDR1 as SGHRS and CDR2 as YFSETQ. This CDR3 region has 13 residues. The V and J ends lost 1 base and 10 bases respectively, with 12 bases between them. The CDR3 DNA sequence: TGCGCCAGCAGCTTGTTTCGGGAAAGCGAGCAGTTCTTC. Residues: CASSLFRESEQFF.

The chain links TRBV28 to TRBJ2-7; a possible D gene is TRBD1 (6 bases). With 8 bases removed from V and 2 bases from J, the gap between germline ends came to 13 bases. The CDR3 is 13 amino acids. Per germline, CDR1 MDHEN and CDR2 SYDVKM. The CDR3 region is CASVEQGPYEQYF. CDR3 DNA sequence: TGTGCCAGCGTCGAACAGGGACCCTACGAGCAGTACTTC.

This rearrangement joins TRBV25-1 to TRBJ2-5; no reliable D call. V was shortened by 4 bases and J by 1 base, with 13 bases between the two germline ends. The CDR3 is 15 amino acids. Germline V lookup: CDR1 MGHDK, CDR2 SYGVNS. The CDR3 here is CASSGLFPTQETQYF. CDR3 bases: TGTGCCAGCAGTGGACTGTTCCCAACCCAAGAGACCCAGTACTTC.

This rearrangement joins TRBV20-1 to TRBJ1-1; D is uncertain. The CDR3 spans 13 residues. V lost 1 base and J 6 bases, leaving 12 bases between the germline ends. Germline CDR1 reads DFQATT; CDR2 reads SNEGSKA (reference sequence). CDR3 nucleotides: TGCAGTGCTAGAGGAGCCGGTTCCTCTGAAGCTTTCTTT. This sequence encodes CSARGAGSSEAFF.

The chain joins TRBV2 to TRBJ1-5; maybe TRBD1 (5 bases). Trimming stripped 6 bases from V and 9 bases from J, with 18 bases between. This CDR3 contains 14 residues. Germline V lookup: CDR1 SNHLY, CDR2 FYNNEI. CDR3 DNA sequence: TGTGCCAGCAGGGGAAGACAGATAGAATGGCCCCAGCATTTT. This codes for CASRGRQIEWPQHF.

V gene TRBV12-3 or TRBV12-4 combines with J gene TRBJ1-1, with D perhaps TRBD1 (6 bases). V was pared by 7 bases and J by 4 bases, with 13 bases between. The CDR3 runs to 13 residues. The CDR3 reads CASTLGGPTEAFF. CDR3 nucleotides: TGTGCCAGCACCCTTGGGGGCCCCACTGAAGCTTTCTTT.

The CDR3 nucleotides are TGCAGCGTTGTACAGACCACAGATACGCAGTATTTT. Amino acid sequence: CSVVQTTDTQYF. This chain connects TRBV29-1 to TRBJ2-3, with no clear D. Trimming cost V 4 bases and J 2 bases, with 7 bases left between them. CDR1 is SQVTM, CDR2 ANQGSEA, per germline. The length of the CDR3 is 12 residues.

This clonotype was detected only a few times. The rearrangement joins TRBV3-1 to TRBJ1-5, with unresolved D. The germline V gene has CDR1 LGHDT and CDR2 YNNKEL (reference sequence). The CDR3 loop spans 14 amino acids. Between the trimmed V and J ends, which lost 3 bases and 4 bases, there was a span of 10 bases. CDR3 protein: CASSHSRGNQPQHF. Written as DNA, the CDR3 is TGTGCCAGCAGCCATTCGCGGGGAAATCAGCCCCAGCATTTT.

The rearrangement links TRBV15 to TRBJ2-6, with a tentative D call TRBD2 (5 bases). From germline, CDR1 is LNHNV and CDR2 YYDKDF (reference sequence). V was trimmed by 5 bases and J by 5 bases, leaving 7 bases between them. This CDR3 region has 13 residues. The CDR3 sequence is CATSGGRANVLTF. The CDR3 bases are TGTGCCACCAGCGGAGGCCGGGCCAACGTCCTGACTTTC.

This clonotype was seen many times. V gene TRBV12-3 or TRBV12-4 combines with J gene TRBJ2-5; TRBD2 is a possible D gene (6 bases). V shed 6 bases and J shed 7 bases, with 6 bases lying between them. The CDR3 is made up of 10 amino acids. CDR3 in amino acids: CASRGGTQYF. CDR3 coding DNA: TGTGCCAGCAGGGGGGGGACCCAGTACTTC.

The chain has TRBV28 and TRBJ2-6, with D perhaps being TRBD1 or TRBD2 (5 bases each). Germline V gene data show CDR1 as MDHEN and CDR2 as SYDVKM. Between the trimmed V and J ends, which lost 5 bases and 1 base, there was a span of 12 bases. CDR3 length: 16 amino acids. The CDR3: CASSEGNPSGANVLTF. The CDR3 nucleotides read TGTGCCAGCAGTGAGGGGAATCCTTCTGGGGCCAACGTCCTGACTTTC.

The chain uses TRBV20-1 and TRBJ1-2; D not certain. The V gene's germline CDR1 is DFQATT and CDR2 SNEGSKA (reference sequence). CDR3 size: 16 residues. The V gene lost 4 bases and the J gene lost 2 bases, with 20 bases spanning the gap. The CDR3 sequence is CSAIGQLRIENYGYTF. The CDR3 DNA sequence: TGCAGTGCTATTGGTCAGTTAAGGATTGAGAACTATGGCTACACCTTC.

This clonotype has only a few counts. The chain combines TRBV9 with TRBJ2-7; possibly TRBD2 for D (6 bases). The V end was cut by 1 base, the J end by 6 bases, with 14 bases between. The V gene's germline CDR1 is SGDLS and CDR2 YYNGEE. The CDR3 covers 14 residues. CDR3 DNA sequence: TGTGCCAGCAGCGTACTAGCGCCAGATGGCGAGCAGTACTTC. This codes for CASSVLAPDGEQYF.

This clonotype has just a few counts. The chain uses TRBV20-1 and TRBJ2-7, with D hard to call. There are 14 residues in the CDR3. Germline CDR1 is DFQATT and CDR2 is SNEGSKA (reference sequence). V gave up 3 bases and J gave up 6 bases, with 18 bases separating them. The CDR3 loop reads CSASTGLMSSEQYF. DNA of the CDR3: TGCAGTGCTAGTACCGGGCTCATGTCGTCCGAGCAGTACTTC.

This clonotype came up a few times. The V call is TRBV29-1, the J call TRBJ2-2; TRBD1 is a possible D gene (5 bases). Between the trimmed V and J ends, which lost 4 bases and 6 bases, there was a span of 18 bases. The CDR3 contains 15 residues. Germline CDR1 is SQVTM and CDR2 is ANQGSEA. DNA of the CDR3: TGCAGCGTTGCCCAACAGGCGGCGATGCCCGGGGAGCTGTTTTTT. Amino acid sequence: CSVAQQAAMPGELFF.

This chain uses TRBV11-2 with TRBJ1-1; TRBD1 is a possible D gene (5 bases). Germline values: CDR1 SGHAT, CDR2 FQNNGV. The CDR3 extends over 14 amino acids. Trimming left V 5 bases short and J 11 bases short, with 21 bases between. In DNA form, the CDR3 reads TGTGCCAGCAGCCCGGGACCGGCAAAGTCCGGGGCTTTCTTT. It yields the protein CASSPGPAKSGAFF.

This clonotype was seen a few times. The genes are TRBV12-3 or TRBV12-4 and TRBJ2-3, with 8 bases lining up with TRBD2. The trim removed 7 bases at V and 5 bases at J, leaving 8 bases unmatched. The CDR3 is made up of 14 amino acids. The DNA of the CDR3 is TGTGCCAGCACCCGGGGGGGCCATGGAGATACGCAGTATTTT. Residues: CASTRGGHGDTQYF.

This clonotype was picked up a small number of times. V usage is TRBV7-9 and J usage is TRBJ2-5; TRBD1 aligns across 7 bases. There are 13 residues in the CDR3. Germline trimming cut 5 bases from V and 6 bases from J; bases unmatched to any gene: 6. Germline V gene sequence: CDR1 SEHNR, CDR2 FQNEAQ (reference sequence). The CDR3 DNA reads TGTGCCAGCAGCCGCGACAGGGAAAAGACCCAGTACTTC. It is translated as CASSRDREKTQYF.

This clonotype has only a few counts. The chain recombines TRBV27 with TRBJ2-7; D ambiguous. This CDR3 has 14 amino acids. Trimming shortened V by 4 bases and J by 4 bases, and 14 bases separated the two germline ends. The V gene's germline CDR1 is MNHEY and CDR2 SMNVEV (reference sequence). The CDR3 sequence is CASSSTVGAYEQYF. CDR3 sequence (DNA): TGTGCCAGCAGTTCCACCGTCGGAGCTTACGAGCAGTACTTC.